This T cell receptor (beta chain) originates from a study of blood T cell repertoires in COVID-19. Turning to the study itself: Sources were T cells, B-cell-depleted T cells, or PBMCs; the material itself was cDNA or gDNA.

Germline V gene lookup returns CDR1 LNHDA and CDR2 SQIVND (reference sequence). This CDR3 spans 12 amino acids. Trimming took off 5 bases at V and 3 bases at J, with 6 bases between the two ends. Among Cohort 3 donors, those recovered had two negative PCRs, clearance, or symptom resolution. Measured with immunoSEQ multiplex PCR; TCRdb has only the in-frame clones, and not every one. Of about 210,000 clones listed, about 81% are singletons. This sequence joins TRBV19 and TRBJ2-3; no firm D call. The clonotype was recovered from a man in his forties who had recovered from COVID-19. Sequenced input: PBMCs or T cells enriched from blood (not recorded which). CDR3 residues: CASSALTDTQYF. CDR3 coding DNA: TGTGCCAGTAGTGCGCTGACAGATACGCAGTATTTT.